This T cell receptor (beta chain) is from a study of cytomegalovirus exposure and HLA in healthy donors. PCR involved 60 Vbeta and 13 Jbeta primers. The assay was immunoSEQ multiplex PCR, and TCRdb's table has in-frame clones only and misses some. The table includes approximately 130,000 clones, 81% detected once. Germline CDR1 SGHRS, CDR2 YFSETQ. There are 14 residues in the CDR3. The ends were cut back, 4 bases at V and 5 bases at J, with 16 bases in the middle. This TCR was recovered from a man aged 18-30 years in good health and CMV-seronegative. The specimen sequenced was PBMCs. This chain joins TRBV5-1 and TRBJ2-7; perhaps TRBD1 as D (6 bases). The CDR3 region is CASSGRSQGHEQYF. The CDR3 nucleotides are TGCGCCAGCAGCGGGCGGTCGCAGGGGCACGAGCAGTACTTC.